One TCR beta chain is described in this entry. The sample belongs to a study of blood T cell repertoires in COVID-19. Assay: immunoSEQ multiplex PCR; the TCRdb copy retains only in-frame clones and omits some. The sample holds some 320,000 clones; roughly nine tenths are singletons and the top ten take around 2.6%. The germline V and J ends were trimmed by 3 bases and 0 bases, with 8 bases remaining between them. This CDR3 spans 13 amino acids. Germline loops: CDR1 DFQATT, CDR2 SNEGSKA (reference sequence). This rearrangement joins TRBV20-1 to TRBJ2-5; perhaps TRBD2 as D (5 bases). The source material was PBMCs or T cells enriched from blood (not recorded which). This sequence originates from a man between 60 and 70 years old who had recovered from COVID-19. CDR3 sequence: CSASPGNQETQYF. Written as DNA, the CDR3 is TGCAGTGCTAGTCCCGGGAACCAAGAGACCCAGTACTTC.